This TCR beta chain derives from a study of graft-versus-host responses after intestinal transplantation (dated by TCRdb to the early 2020s). Describing the broader study: Multivisceral, liver-intestinal, or isolated intestinal transplants were received by the recipients. Graft-versus-host and host-versus-graft alloreactive T cell clones were tracked in the graft, circulation and bone marrow after intestinal transplantation using bulk TCR-beta CDR3 sequencing. All recipients received anti-thymocyte globulin induction followed by maintenance tacrolimus and steroids for about three years. Donor T cell macrochimerism was defined as a peak of at least 4% donor T cells among recipient peripheral blood mononuclear cells. Of the 20 to 25 intestinal transplant recipients enrolled in the cohort, one of whom was a retransplant, a few patients without pretransplant specimens were excluded. Alloreactive clones were identified by sequencing pre-transplant mixed lymphocyte reaction products and comparing them with unstimulated pre-transplant donor and recipient T cells. Rather than going through the commercial service, samples from three later patients were sequenced in-house on an Illumina MiSeq and processed with MiXCR.

The library was made by the immunoSEQ multiplex PCR assay. High-throughput TCR-beta CDR3 sequencing of genomic DNA from most patients was performed by Adaptive Biotechnologies. The authors' analysis ran thus. Adaptive's ImmunoSEQ software supplied the TCR sequencing data for more than 15 patients, while MiXCR and VDJtools were used to process a few other patients. CDR3 nucleotide sequences shared by donor and recipient were removed because the origin of these sequences could not be assigned. Alloreactive clones required at least 2-fold expansion over unstimulated cells and minimum CFSE-low frequency of 0.002% (template counts) or 0.001% (read counts). Clones were considered mappable if detected in sequenced pre-transplant spleen, lymph node, or MLR CFSE-low populations of the donor or recipient. Cumulative frequency of alloreactive clones was calculated as a percentage of all sequences weighted by copy number. TCRdb stores this immuneACCESS table with in-frame sequences only. Part of the clones is absent; in the studies checked, under half of the shortfall reflects unresolved V genes, and no reason is known for the rest. That table is the source of V, J and clone size, and D and trimming were worked out from the DNA. The sample includes about 43,000 clones, with about 95% observed a single time. Together, the top ten hold more than 1.5% of the sample.

Study-level results and caveats: High GvH to HvG T cell clonal ratios were observed in the allografts of patients with donor T cell macrochimerism. Peak levels of circulating GvH clones were associated with declines in HvG clones early after transplant. Conclusions were limited by the relatively low number and heterogeneity of intestinal transplant patients. GvH clones were found in recipient bone marrow, and some of the GvH clones appeared earlier in ileal mucosa or blood, which is consistent with an intestinal mucosal origin.

Trimming takes 1 base from V and 7 bases from J, and the germline ends sit 14 bases apart. CDR1 SSHAT and CDR2 FNYEAQ are derived from the germline V gene (reference sequence). The CDR3 sequence holds 15 residues, the cysteine and phenylalanine included. Left in the record is the CDR3 DNA by itself, 45 bases read in frame from the first base. Blood samples were collected up to 4 times in the first month after transplant and then at least monthly when available. Points on this clone: There is no known antigen for this receptor. No base qualities exist here, and no much larger clone lies one base off it.

The rearranged chain carries TRBV7-7 and TRBJ1-5; TRBD1 is a weak D gene call, 5 bases matching. The specimen was PBMCs, collected around 48 weeks after intestinal transplant. This receptor was obtained from a human patient who received an intestinal transplant, so some T cells may come from the graft donor. The nucleotides are TGTGCCAGCAGCTTAGTTTGCCAGGGCGCACAGCCCCAGCATTTT. Translated, it gives CASSLVCQGAQPQHF.